This T cell receptor beta chain emerged from a study of OX40 agonist ivuxolimab in advanced cancers. For the study in its entirety: Ivuxolimab was a fully human IgG2 agonistic monoclonal antibody targeting the costimulatory receptor OX40 (CD134). Prior anti-PD-1, anti-PD-L1 or anti-CTLA-4 therapy was permitted, and approximately 41% of dose-escalation patients had received checkpoint inhibitors. In the dose-escalation cohort, roughly 80% of patients were male, and the mean age was about 55 years, with a range of about 23 to 80. The purpose of peripheral TCRbeta sequencing was to test whether ivuxolimab changed TCR sequence diversity and led to clonal T-cell expansion. Of the 50 to 55 dose-escalation patients, hepatocellular carcinoma was present in around 20, melanoma in roughly 15, renal cell carcinoma in 9 and head and neck cancer in 9. Partial responses occurred in three dose-escalation patients: two with cutaneous melanoma and one with hepatocellular carcinoma. The monotherapy dose-escalation portion (N ≈ 56 patients) of the phase I ivuxolimab trial is reported in the paper. Intravenous ivuxolimab was administered to patients every 2 weeks at six dose levels: 0.01, 0.1, 0.3, 1.5, 3 and 10 mg/kg. What the research found in general, with its limitations: After ivuxolimab, more expanded clones were found on average in CD8+ T cells than in CD4+ T cells. In partial responders in the 0.1-3.0 mg/kg groups, normalized peripheral clonal expansion was found to be among the lowest, especially among CD8+ T cells. The antigen specificity of the peripheral T cells that underwent clonal expansion was not determined. Low levels of normalized T-cell clonal expansion were also seen in some nonresponding patients. Clonal expansion of both CD4+ and CD8+ blood T cells was observed from baseline to week 6 at doses 0.1 to 3.0 mg/kg.

To note about this clone: No antigen is known for it. There are no base qualities to consult, and no much larger clone falls within one base.

CDR3 length: 14 amino acids, cysteine to phenylalanine. Only the CDR3 portion is preserved as DNA: 42 bases, with reading frame beginning at the first base. The germline V gene specifies SQVTM as CDR1 and ANQGSEA as CDR2. V is clipped by 7 bases and J by 2 bases, and the sequence between their germline boundaries is 17 bases long. Patients with a history of autoimmune disease or receiving systemic immunosuppression were excluded from the trial. Peripheral blood for TCR sequencing was collected from all dose cohorts at baseline, on cycle 4 day 1, and on cycle 7 day 1. Samples came from an open-label, multicenter, first-in-human phase I dose-escalation trial of ivuxolimab. Adults with locally advanced or metastatic melanoma, renal cell carcinoma, hepatocellular carcinoma or head and neck squamous cell carcinoma were enrolled in the trial. Before TCR sequencing, CD4+ and CD8+ T cells were separately sorted from peripheral blood.

Genomic DNA was extracted from sorted cells for sequencing of the TCRbeta CDR3 region. TCRbeta CDR3 regions were sequenced using the immunoSEQ Assay. As stored in TCRdb, this immuneACCESS dataset retains in-frame rearrangements with V and J assigned. A fraction of the clones does not appear; measured against another copy, unresolved V genes explain less than half of the discrepancy, and the remainder lacks a known reason. The sample table shows some 43,000 clones, and about 90% are seen once. Jointly, the top ten make up around 37% of the sample. The receptor comes from an adult with an advanced solid tumor such as melanoma, head and neck, liver or kidney cancer. This sample comprised CD4+ or CD8+ T cells sorted from blood, obtained in a trial of the OX40 agonist ivuxolimab. The V gene is TRBV29-1 and the J gene is TRBJ1-1, with TRBD1 as a weak D call on 5 bases. In nucleotides, the sequence is TGCAGCGCCGGTTGGGGGGGGTACAACACTGAAGCTTTCTTT. This is translated as CSAGWGGYNTEAFF. When the CDR3 is completed using the reference TRBV29-1 and TRBJ1-1 genes on either side, the full variable domain is SAVISQKPSRDICQRGTSLTIQCQVDSQVTMMFWYRQQPGQSLTLIATANQGSEATYESGFVIDKFPISRPNLTFSTLTVSNMSPEDSSIYLCSAGWGGYNTEAFFGQGTRLTVV.